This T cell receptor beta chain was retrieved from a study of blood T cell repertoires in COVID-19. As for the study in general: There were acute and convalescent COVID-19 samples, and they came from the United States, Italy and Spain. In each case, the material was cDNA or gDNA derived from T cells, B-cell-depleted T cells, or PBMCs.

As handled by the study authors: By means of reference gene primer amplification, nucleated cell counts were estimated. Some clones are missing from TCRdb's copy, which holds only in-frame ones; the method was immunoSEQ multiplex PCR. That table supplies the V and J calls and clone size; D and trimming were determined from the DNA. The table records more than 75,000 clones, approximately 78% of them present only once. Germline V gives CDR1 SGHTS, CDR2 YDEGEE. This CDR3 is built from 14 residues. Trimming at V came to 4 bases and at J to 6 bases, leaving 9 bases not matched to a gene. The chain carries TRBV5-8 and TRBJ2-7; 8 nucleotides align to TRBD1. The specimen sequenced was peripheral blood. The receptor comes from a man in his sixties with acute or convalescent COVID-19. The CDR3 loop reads CASSRGGTGGEQYF. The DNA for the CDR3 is TGTGCCAGCAGCCGAGGGGGGACAGGAGGCGAGCAGTACTTC. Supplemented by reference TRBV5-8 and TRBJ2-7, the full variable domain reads EAGVTQSPTHLIKTRGQQATLRCSPISGHTSVYWYQQALGLGLQFLLWYDEGEERNRGNFPPRFSGRQFPNYSSELNVNALELEDSALYLCASSRGGTGGEQYFGPGTRLTVT.